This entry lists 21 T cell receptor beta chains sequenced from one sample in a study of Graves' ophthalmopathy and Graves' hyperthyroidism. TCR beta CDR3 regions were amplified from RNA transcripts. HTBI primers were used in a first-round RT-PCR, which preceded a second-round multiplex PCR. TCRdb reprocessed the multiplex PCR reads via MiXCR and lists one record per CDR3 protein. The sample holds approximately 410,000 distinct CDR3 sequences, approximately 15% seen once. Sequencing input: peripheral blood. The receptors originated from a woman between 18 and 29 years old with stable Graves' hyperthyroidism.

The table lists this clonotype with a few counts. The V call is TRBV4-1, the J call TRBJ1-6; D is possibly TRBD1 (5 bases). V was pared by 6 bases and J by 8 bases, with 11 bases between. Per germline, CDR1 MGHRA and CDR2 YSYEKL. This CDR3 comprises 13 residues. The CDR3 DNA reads TGCGCCAGCAGGCGGGACGGAGATTCACCCCTCCACTTT. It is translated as CASRRDGDSPLHF.

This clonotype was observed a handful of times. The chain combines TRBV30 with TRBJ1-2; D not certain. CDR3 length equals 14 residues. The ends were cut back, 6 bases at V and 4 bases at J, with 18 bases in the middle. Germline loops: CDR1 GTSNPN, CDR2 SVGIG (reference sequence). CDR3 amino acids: CACPPRSRGYGYTF. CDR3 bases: TGTGCCTGCCCACCCCGGTCTCGGGGCTATGGCTACACCTTC. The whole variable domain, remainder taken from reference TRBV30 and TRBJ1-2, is SQTIHQWPATLVQPVGSPLSLECTVEGTSNPNLYWYRQAAGRGLQLLFYSVGIGQISSEVPQNLSASRPQDRQFILSSKKLLLSDSGFYLCACPPRSRGYGYTFGSGTRLTVV.

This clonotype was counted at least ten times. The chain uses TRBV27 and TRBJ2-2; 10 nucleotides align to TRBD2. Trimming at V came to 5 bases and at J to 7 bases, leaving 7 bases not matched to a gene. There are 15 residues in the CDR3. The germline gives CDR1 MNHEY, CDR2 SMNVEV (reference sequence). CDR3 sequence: CASSILAGAGGELFF. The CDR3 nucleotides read TGTGCCAGCAGTATCCTAGCGGGGGCCGGCGGGGAGCTGTTTTTT.

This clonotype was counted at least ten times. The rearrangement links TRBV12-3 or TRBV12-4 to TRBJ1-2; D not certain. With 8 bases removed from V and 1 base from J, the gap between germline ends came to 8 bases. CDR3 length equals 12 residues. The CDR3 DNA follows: TGTGCCAGCGGACGGATTAACTATGGCTACACCTTC. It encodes CASGRINYGYTF.

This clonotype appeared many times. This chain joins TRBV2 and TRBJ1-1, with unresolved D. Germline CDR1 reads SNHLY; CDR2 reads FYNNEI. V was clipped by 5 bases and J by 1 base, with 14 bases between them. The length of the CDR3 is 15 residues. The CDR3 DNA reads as TGTGCCAGCAGTCTTTACCCCCGGGGGAACACTGAAGCTTTCTTT. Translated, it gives CASSLYPRGNTEAFF.

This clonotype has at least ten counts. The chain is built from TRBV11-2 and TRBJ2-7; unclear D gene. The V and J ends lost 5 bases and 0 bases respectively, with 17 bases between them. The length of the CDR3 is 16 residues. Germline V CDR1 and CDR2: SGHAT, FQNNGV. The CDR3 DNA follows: TGTGCCAGCAGCACCGGCGTCAGTGGATACTCCTACGAGCAGTACTTC. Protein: CASSTGVSGYSYEQYF. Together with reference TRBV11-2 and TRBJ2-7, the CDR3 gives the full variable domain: EAGVAQSPRYKIIEKRQSVAFWCNPISGHATLYWYQQILGQGPKLLIQFQNNGVVDDSQLPKDRFSAERLKGVDSTLKIQPAKLEDSAVYLCASSTGVSGYSYEQYFGPGTRLTVT.

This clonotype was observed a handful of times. CDR3 protein: CASRLQSTDTQYF. Written as DNA, the CDR3 is TGTGCCAGCAGATTGCAGAGCACAGATACGCAGTATTTT. This sequence joins TRBV6-2 or TRBV6-3 and TRBJ2-3; D is uncertain. Trimming left V 6 bases short and J 0 bases short, with 7 bases between. The germline CDR1 and CDR2 sequences are MNHEY and SVGEGT. This CDR3 contains 13 residues.

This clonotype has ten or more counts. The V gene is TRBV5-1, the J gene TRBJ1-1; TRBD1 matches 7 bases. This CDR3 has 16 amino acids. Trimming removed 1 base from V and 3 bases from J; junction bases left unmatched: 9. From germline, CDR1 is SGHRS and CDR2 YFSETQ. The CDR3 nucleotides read TGCGCCAGCAGCTTGACAGGGGCTTCGGGGTACACTGAAGCTTTCTTT. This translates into CASSLTGASGYTEAFF.

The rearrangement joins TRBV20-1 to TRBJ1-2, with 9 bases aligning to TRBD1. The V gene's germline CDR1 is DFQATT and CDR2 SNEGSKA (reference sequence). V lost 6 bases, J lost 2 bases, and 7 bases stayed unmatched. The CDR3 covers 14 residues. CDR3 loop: CSAPRQGVNYGYTF. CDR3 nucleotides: TGCAGTGCACCACGACAGGGGGTAAACTATGGCTACACCTTC.

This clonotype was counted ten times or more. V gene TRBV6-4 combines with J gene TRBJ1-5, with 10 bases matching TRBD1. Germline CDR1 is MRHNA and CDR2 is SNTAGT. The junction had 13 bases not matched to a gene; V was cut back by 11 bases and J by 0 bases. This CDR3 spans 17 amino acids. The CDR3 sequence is CACIPGQGIYSNQPQHF. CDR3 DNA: TGTGCCTGTATACCGGGACAGGGGATTTATAGCAATCAGCCCCAGCATTTT.

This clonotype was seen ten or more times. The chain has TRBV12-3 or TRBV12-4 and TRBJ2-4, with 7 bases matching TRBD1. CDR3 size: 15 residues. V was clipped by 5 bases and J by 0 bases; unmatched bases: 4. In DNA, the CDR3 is TGTGCCAGCAGTCCGACAGGGAAAGCCAAAAACATTCAGTACTTC. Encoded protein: CASSPTGKAKNIQYF.

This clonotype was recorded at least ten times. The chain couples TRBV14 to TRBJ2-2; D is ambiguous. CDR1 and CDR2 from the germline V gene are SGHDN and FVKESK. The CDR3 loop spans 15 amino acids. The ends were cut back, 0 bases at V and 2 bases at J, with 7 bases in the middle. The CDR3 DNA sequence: TGTGCCAGCAGCCAAGAGGAACTTAACACCGGGGAGCTGTTTTTT. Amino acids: CASSQEELNTGELFF.

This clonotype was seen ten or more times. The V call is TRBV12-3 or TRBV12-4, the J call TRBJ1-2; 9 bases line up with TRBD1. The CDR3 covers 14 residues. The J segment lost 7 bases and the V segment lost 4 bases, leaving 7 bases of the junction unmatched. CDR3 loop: CASSSTGGAFGYTF. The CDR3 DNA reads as TGTGCCAGCAGTTCTACAGGGGGCGCCTTTGGCTACACCTTC.

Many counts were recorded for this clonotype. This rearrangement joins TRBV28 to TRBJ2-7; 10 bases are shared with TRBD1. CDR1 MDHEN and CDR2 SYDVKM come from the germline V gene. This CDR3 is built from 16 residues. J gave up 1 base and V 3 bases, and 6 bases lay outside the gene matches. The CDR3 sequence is CASSLLGTGVSYEQYF. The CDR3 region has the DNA TGTGCCAGCAGTTTGCTTGGGACAGGGGTTTCCTACGAGCAGTACTTC.

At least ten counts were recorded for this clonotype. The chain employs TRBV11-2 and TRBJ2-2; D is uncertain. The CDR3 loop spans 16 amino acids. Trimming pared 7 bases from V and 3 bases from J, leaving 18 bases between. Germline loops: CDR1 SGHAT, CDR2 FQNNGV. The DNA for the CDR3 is TGTGCCAGCATCGAGCCCTCGGCCGCATACACCGGGGAGCTGTTTTTT. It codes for CASIEPSAAYTGELFF. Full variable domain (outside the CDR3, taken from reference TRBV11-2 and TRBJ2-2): EAGVAQSPRYKIIEKRQSVAFWCNPISGHATLYWYQQILGQGPKLLIQFQNNGVVDDSQLPKDRFSAERLKGVDSTLKIQPAKLEDSAVYLCASIEPSAAYTGELFFGEGSRLTVL.

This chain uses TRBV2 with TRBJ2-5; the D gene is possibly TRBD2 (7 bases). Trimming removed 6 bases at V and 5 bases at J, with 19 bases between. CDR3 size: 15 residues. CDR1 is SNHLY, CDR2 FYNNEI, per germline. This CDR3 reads CASSPRGGARETQYF. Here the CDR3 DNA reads TGTGCCAGCAGCCCTCGAGGGGGGGCCCGGGAGACCCAGTACTTC.

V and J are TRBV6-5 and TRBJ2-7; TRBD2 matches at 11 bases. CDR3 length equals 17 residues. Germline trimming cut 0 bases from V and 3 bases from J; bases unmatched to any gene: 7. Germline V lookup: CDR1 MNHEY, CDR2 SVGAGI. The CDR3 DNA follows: TGTGCCAGCAGTTACTCACCATTCACTAGCGGGAGCTACGAGCAGTACTTC. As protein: CASSYSPFTSGSYEQYF.

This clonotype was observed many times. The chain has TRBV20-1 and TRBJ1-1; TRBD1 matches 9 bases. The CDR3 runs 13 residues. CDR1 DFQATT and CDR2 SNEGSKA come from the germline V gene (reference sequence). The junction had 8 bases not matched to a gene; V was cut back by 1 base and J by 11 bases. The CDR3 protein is CSARGTGDPEAFF. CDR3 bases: TGCAGTGCTAGAGGGACAGGGGACCCCGAGGCTTTCTTT.

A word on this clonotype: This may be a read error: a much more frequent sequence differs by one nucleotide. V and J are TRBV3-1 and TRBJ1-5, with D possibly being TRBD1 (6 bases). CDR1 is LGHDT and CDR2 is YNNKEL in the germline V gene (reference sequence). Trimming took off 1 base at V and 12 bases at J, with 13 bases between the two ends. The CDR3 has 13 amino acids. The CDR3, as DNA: TGTGCCAGCAGCCAAGGCGGGGGCCAGTTCCAGCATTTT. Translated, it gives CASSQGGGQFQHF.

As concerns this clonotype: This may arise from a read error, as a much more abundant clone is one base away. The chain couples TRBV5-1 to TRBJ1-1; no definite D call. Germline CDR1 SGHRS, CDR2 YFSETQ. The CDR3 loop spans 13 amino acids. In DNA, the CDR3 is TGCGCCAGCAGCTTGGTCGGAGAACCTGAAGCTTGCTTT. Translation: CASSLVGEPEACF. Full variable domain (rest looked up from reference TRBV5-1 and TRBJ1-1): KAGVTQTPRYLIKTRGQQVTLSCSPISGHRSVSWYQQTPGQGLQFLFEYFSETQRNKGNFPGRFSGRQFSNSRSEMNVSTLELGDSALYLCASSLVGEPEACFGQGTRLTVV.

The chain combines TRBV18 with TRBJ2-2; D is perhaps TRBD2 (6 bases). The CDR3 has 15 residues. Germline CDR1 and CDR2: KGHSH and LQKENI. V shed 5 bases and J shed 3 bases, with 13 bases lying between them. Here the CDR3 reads CASSGGTADTGELFF. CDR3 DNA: TGTGCCAGCTCAGGCGGGACTGCCGACACCGGGGAGCTGTTTTTT. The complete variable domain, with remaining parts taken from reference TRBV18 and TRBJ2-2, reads NAGVMQNPRHLVRRRGQEARLRCSPMKGHSHVYWYRQLPEEGLKFMVYLQKENIIDESGMPKERFSAEFPKEGPSILRIQQVVRGDSAAYFCASSGGTADTGELFFGEGSRLTVL.